This is a list of T cell receptor beta chains from one sample in a study of OX40 agonist ivuxolimab in advanced cancers. Using immunoSEQ multiplex PCR, the repertoire was profiled, and TCRdb retains in-frame clones only, with some absent. In the table there are around 64,000 clones, approximately 88% of which are singletons. Sequencing was performed on CD4+ or CD8+ T cells sorted from blood, taken in a trial of the OX40 agonist ivuxolimab. These receptors came from an adult with an advanced solid tumor such as melanoma, head and neck, liver or kidney cancer. Both conserved end residues are part of each CDR3. Fields, in order: V gene, clone size, D gene, J gene, CDR3 protein, CDR3 DNA. The D gene is left open where the match is weak. Some rows mark clone size as missing; the rest say once, few, many or name a class of expanded clone.

v_call: TRBV7-3
clone_size: NA
d_call: NA
j_call: TRBJ2-6
cdr3_aa: CASSLTGQANVLTF
cdr3_nt: TGTGCCAGCAGCTTAACAGGACAGGCCAACGTCCTGACTTTC

v_call: TRBV9
clone_size: few
d_call: NA
j_call: TRBJ2-3
cdr3_aa: CASSRRPADTQYF
cdr3_nt: TGTGCCAGCAGCAGACGGCCGGCAGATACGCAGTATTTT

v_call: TRBV6-6
clone_size: few
d_call: NA
j_call: TRBJ1-5
cdr3_aa: CASRLHRAQPQHF
cdr3_nt: TGTGCCAGCAGGCTTCACAGGGCGCAGCCCCAGCATTTT

v_call: TRBV30
clone_size: NA
d_call: NA
j_call: TRBJ1-6
cdr3_aa: CAWNRFGPLHF
cdr3_nt: TGTGCCTGGAATAGGTTTGGACCCCTCCACTTT

v_call: TRBV29-1
clone_size: NA
d_call: TRBD1
j_call: TRBJ2-2
cdr3_aa: CSVAPQGVDTGELFF
cdr3_nt: TGCAGCGTTGCCCCACAGGGGGTCGACACCGGGGAGCTGTTTTTT

v_call: TRBV6-5
clone_size: once
d_call: TRBD2
j_call: TRBJ2-3
cdr3_aa: CASSPSGASTDTQYF
cdr3_nt: TGTGCCAGCAGTCCTAGCGGGGCCAGCACAGATACGCAGTATTTT

v_call: TRBV5-1
clone_size: NA
d_call: NA
j_call: TRBJ1-2
cdr3_aa: CASSQLAAGRNGYTF
cdr3_nt: TGCGCCAGCAGCCAGCTGGCGGCGGGCAGGAATGGCTACACCTTC

v_call: TRBV19
clone_size: NA
d_call: TRBD2
j_call: TRBJ2-3
cdr3_aa: CASSILAAGEDTQYF
cdr3_nt: TGTGCCAGTAGTATACTAGCGGCGGGTGAAGATACGCAGTATTTT

v_call: TRBV29-1
clone_size: NA
d_call: NA
j_call: TRBJ1-4
cdr3_aa: CSVEVSGHGFEKLFF
cdr3_nt: TGCAGCGTTGAAGTTTCCGGACATGGGTTTGAAAAACTGTTTTTT

v_call: TRBV10-1
clone_size: NA
d_call: NA
j_call: TRBJ2-1
cdr3_aa: CASSESAERNEQFF
cdr3_nt: TGCGCCAGCAGTGAGTCGGCAGAGCGGAATGAGCAGTTCTTC

v_call: TRBV11-2
clone_size: NA
d_call: NA
j_call: TRBJ2-3
cdr3_aa: CASSLVLRTDTQYF
cdr3_nt: TGTGCCAGCAGCTTAGTCCTCCGCACAGATACGCAGTATTTT